This record covers a single TCR beta chain. These data are taken from a study of blood T cell repertoires in COVID-19. Turning to the study itself: Two consecutive negative NP/OP PCR tests, clearance, or resolved symptoms defined Cohort 3 recovery. COVID-19 samples, acute and convalescent, were from the United States, Italy and Spain.

All enrollees were roughly 18 to 89 years old and from roughly 22 US areas. In assigning cohorts, the study relied on participant-reported clinical history. The protocol was immunoSEQ multiplex PCR, while the TCRdb copy is restricted to in-frame clones and leaves out a portion. The sample lists some 300,000 clones, approximately 90% occurring once. Losses at the gene ends were 0 bases for V and 3 bases for J; bases not matched to a gene: 8. This CDR3 is built from 18 residues. From germline, CDR1 is MGHRA and CDR2 YSYEKL. The clonotype comes from a woman between 55 and 75 years old in a cohort exposed to, infected with or recovered from COVID-19 (not recorded which). The source material was PBMCs or T cells enriched from blood (not recorded which). The rearrangement joins TRBV4-1 to TRBJ2-1, with 10 bases that match TRBD2. As DNA, the CDR3 is TGCGCCAGCAGCCAAGAGAGCGGACTAGCGGACAACTACAATGAGCAGTTCTTC. It encodes CASSQESGLADNYNEQFF.